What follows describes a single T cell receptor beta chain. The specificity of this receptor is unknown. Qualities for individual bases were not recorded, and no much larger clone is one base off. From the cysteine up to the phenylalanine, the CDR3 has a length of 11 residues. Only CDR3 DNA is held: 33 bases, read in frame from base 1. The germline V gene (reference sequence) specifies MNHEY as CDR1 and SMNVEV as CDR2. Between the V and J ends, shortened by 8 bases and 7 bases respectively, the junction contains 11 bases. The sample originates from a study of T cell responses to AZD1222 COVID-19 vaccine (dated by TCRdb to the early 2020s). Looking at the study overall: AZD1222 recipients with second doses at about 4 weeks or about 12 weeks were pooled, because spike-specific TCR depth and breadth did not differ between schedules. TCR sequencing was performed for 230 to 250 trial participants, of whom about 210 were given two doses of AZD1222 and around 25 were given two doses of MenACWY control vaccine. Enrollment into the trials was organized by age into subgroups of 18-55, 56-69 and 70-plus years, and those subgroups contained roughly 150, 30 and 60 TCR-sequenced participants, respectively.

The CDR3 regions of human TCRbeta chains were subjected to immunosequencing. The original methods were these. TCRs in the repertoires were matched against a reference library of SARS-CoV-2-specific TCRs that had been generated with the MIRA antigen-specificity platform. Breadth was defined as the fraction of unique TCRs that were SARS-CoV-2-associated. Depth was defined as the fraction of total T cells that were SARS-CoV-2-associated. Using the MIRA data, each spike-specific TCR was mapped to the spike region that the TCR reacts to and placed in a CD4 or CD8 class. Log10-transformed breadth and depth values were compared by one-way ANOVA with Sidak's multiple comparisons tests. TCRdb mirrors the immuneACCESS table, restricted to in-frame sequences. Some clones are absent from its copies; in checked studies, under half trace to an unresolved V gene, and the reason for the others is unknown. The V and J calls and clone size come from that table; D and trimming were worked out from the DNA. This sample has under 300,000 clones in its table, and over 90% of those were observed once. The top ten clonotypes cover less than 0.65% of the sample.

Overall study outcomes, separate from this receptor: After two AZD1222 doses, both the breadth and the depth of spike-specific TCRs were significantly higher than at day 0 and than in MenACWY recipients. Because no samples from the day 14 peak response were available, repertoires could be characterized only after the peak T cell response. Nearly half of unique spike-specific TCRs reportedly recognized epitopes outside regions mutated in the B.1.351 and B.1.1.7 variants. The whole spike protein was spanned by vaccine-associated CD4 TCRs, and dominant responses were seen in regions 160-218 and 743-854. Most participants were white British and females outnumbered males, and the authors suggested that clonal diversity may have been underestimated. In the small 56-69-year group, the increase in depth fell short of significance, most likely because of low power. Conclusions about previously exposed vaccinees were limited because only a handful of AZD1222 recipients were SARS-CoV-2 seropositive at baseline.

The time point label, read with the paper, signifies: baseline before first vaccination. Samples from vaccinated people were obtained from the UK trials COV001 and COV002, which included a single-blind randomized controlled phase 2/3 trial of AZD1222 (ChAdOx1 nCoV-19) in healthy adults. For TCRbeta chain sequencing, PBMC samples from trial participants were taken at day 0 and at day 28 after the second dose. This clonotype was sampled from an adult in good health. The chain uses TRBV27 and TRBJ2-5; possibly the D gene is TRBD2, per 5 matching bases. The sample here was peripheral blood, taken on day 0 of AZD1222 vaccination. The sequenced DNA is TGTGCCAGCGGTCAGGCGGGGACCCAGTACTTC. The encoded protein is CASGQAGTQYF.